This is a list of T cell receptor beta chains from one sample in a study of T cells and Merkel cell carcinoma outcomes. Clones were sequenced by immunoSEQ multiplex PCR, and TCRdb holds only the in-frame ones, with some missing. The repertoire holds under 25,000 clones, with approximately 80% as singletons. The sequencing sample was made of tumor tissue from Merkel cell carcinoma. The receptors shown here come from a human donor with Merkel cell carcinoma. The conserved cysteine and the conserved F or W are not part of the CDR3 here.

j_call v_call cdr3_aa
TRBJ2-5 TRBV5-1 ASSMGQGEETQY
TRBJ2-7 TRBV5-1 ASSAGGPYEQY
TRBJ1-1 TRBV11-3 ASSPINVPKAF
TRBJ2-7 TRBV7-9 ASSLADSGRRTYEQY
TRBJ2-1 TRBV10-3 ATSGRRDEQF
TRBJ1-2 TRBV5-5 ASSVTPGQGNYGYT
TRBJ2-3 TRBV5-1 ASSDGDTQY
TRBJ1-1 TRBV27 ASSSHRGHTEAF
TRBJ1-1 TRBV15 ATSRGGSKRGAF
TRBJ2-7 TRBV27 ASSLSPPSIGNEVY
TRBJ2-5 TRBV7-9 ASSSETQY
TRBJ2-7 TRBV5-5 ASSREHEQY
TRBJ1-1 TRBV5-1 ASRSSGGNTEAF
TRBJ2-5 TRBV25-1 ASSELGGREQETQY
TRBJ1-6 TRBV7-9 ASSLGLGSSNSPLH
TRBJ2-1 TRBV27 AIMGSANNEQF
TRBJ2-7 TRBV27 ASSSQPLLAGVLGYEQY
TRBJ1-6 TRBV30 AWIPRARSSPLH
TRBJ2-5 TRBV7-9 ASSLASNQETQY
TRBJ1-5 TRBV5-1 ASSFGGLGNQPQH
TRBJ2-2 TRBV6-5 ASSYFGGSDTGELF
TRBJ2-1 TRBV6-4 ASSPGGAGNEQF
TRBJ1-1 TRBV15 ATSRAGLPEAF
TRBJ1-6 TRBV10-2 ASSVGGRNSPLH
TRBJ1-2 TRBV10-3 AISEKEGTLYGYT
TRBJ1-4 TRBV7-2 ASSFRARVGQKLF
TRBJ2-5 TRBV23-1 ASSHSARETQY
TRBJ1-2 TRBV11-2 ASSFTREERYGYT
TRBJ1-1 TRBV18 ASSTSGTEAF
TRBJ2-3 TRBV2 ASSVADTQY
TRBJ2-7 TRBV28 ATRTSYEQY